The rows below give T cell receptor beta chains drawn from one sample of a study of technical replicates of blood from several donors. Generated by immunoSEQ multiplex PCR, the TCRdb table keeps only in-frame clones and is missing some. In the table there are more than 95,000 clones, roughly 96% of which are singletons. The sequenced material came from T cells isolated from PBMCs. The source is a human donor in good health. Both conserved end residues are part of each CDR3. D genes are given only for firm matches. Clone size is stated in some rows and not others, as once, few, many or a class when expanded.

clone_size	d_call	v_call	j_call	cdr3_nt	cdr3_aa
NA	TRBD1	TRBV19	TRBJ2-7	TGTGCCAGTAGTATATTCGGACAGGGGGCCTACGAGCAGTACTTC	CASSIFGQGAYEQYF
NA	NA	TRBV6-5	TRBJ2-1	TGTGCCAGCAGTTACGGCGGAGATTACAATGAGCAGTTCTTC	CASSYGGDYNEQFF
NA	NA	TRBV19	TRBJ1-1	TGTGCCAGTAGTCCAGGGGAGGGCACTGAAGCTTTCTTT	CASSPGEGTEAFF
NA	TRBD1	TRBV6-1	TRBJ1-1	TGTGCCAGCAGTGGGGGACAGCTGAACACTGAAGCTTTCTTT	CASSGGQLNTEAFF
few	NA	TRBV7-9	TRBJ1-1	TGTGCCAGCAGCTTATTCACTGCTCACACTGAAGCTTTCTTT	CASSLFTAHTEAFF
NA	NA	TRBV29-1	TRBJ2-1	TGCAGCGTTGTGGGGCAGGATGAGCAGTTCTTC	CSVVGQDEQFF
NA	TRBD1	TRBV6-1	TRBJ1-1	TGTGCCAGCAGTAGATGGGACAGGGAGAACACTGAAGCTTTCTTT	CASSRWDRENTEAFF
NA	TRBD2	TRBV4-1	TRBJ2-1	TGCGCCAGCAGCCCCGGACTAGCACGGAGCTCCTACAATGAGCAGTTCTTC	CASSPGLARSSYNEQFF
NA	TRBD1	TRBV27	TRBJ1-1	TGTGCCAGCAGTTGGGGACAGGGCCCTGAAGCTTTCTTT	CASSWGQGPEAFF
NA	NA	TRBV19	TRBJ2-6	TGTGCCAGTAAAGGAGCGGTCGGGGCCAACGTCCTGACTTTC	CASKGAVGANVLTF
NA	TRBD1	TRBV19	TRBJ2-5	TGTGCCAGTAGTATAGGAGGGGACAGAGAAGAGACCCAGTACTTC	CASSIGGDREETQYF
NA	NA	TRBV12-1	TRBJ2-1	TGTGCCAGCAGCACTTCGGAGGGGGCCGATTACAATGAGCAGTTCTTC	CASSTSEGADYNEQFF
NA	NA	TRBV12-2	TRBJ2-7	TGTGCAAGTCGCCCCTTTGGACAGGATCGACTCTACGAGCAGTACTTC	CASRPFGQDRLYEQYF
once	NA	TRBV5-1	TRBJ2-7	TGCGCCAGCAGCGTTGGCACCCCCTACGAGCAGTACTTC	CASSVGTPYEQYF
NA	TRBD2	TRBV30	TRBJ2-5	TGTGCCTGGAGTGTTCTAGCGGGGGAAGAGACCCAGTACTTC	CAWSVLAGEETQYF
NA	NA	TRBV21-1	TRBJ2-3	TGTGCCAGCAGTCCGGGACAGGGAAGGGCAGATACGCAGTATTTT	CASSPGQGRADTQYF
NA	NA	TRBV7-9	TRBJ2-1	TGTGCCAGCGTAGTAGGCGGGCTAGGCTACAATGAGCAGTTCTTC	CASVVGGLGYNEQFF
NA	TRBD1	TRBV6-1	TRBJ1-1	TGTGCCAGCAGTGCGGGACAGGGGGCATCTGAAGCTTTCTTT	CASSAGQGASEAFF
NA	NA	TRBV29-1	TRBJ1-2	TGCAGCGTTGAAGATCTTTCTGGCTACACCTTC	CSVEDLSGYTF
NA	TRBD1	TRBV14	TRBJ2-1	TGTGCCAGCAGCCAAGATTTGGGCATAGGGGGCGTCTACAATGAGCAGTTCTTC	CASSQDLGIGGVYNEQFF
NA	NA	TRBV20-1	TRBJ2-1	TGCAGTGCTAGTTCATACAATGAGCAGTTCTTC	CSASSYNEQFF
NA	TRBD1	TRBV28	TRBJ1-3	TGTGCCAGCAGTTGCGTGGCTTCGACAGGGGTTAATTGTGGAAACACCATATATTTT	CASSCVASTGVNCGNTIYF
NA	NA	TRBV5-4	TRBJ2-5	TGTGCCAGCAGCCCAAACAGGGACAAATGGGGGGAGACCCAGTACTTC	CASSPNRDKWGETQYF
once	TRBD2	TRBV5-4	TRBJ2-3	TGTGCCAGCAGCTTGGTTGTTAGCGGGGACCTCACAGATACGCAGTATTTT	CASSLVVSGDLTDTQYF
NA	NA	TRBV11-2	TRBJ1-2	TGTGCCAGCAGCTTAGAACCCCGGGGACAAACCTATGGCTACACCTTC	CASSLEPRGQTYGYTF
NA	TRBD1	TRBV19	TRBJ2-7	TGTGCCAGTAGTATTGGGACAGCGCGAGCCTACGAGCAGTACTTC	CASSIGTARAYEQYF
few	NA	TRBV5-1	TRBJ1-3	TGCGCCAGCAGCTTGGACAGTACTGGAAACACCATATATTTT	CASSLDSTGNTIYF
NA	TRBD1	TRBV4-2	TRBJ1-2	TGTGCCAGCAGCCAGCCCGGGACAGGGGGAAACTCTGATGGCTACACCTTC	CASSQPGTGGNSDGYTF
NA	NA	TRBV6-1	TRBJ1-4	TGTGCCAGCCGCAAGCGGGGGGGGTCCAATGAAAAACTGTTTTTT	CASRKRGGSNEKLFF
NA	NA	TRBV25-1	TRBJ1-1	TGTGCCAGCAGTGAATTGGGCAGGCCACTGAACACTGAAGCTTTCTTT	CASSELGRPLNTEAFF
NA	NA	TRBV28	TRBJ2-7	TGTGCCAGCAGTCCGATCCTAGCGAACCCCGCGGGGGAGCAGTACTTC	CASSPILANPAGEQYF
NA	TRBD1	TRBV9	TRBJ2-5	TGTGCCAGCACCGTTGAAGGGACAGGCAGGGAGACCCAGTACTTC	CASTVEGTGRETQYF
NA	TRBD1	TRBV7-9	TRBJ2-7	TGTGCCATCGAAACGCCCCGGGACAGGGTTTCCTACGAGCAGTACTTC	CAIETPRDRVSYEQYF
NA	NA	TRBV7-2	TRBJ1-2	TGTGCCAGCAGCTTACGTGGCTTCACTAACTATGGCTACACCTTC	CASSLRGFTNYGYTF
once	NA	TRBV6-1	TRBJ1-5	TGTGCCAGCAGTGAATCCCCAGCGGGCAATCAGCCCCAGCATTTT	CASSESPAGNQPQHF
NA	NA	TRBV21-1	TRBJ1-5	TGTGCCAGCAGCAAATCGTTGACAGGCTCCAATCAGCCCCAGCATTTT	CASSKSLTGSNQPQHF
NA	TRBD2	TRBV10-1	TRBJ2-7	TGCGCCAGCAGTGAAGGTAGCGGGGGAAACGAGCAGTACTTC	CASSEGSGGNEQYF
NA	NA	TRBV4-1	TRBJ2-3	TGCGCCAGCAGGCACAGGCATCGGGGCACAGATACGCAGTATTTT	CASRHRHRGTDTQYF